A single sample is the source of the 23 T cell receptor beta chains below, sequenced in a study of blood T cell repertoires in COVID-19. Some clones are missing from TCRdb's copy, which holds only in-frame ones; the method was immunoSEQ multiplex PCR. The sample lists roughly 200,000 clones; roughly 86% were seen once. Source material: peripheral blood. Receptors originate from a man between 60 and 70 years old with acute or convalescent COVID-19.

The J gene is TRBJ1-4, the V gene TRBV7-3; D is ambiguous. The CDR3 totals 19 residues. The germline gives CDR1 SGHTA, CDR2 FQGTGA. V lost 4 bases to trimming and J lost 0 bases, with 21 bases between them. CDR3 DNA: TGTGCCAGCAGCTCGCGCGCCCGACTCCATGTTGCAACTAATGAAAAACTGTTTTTT. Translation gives CASSSRARLHVATNEKLFF.

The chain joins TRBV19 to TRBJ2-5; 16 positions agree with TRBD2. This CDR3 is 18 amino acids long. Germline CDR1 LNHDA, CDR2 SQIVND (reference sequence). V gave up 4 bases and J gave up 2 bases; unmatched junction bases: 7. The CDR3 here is CASSKGLAGGPGQETQYF. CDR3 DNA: TGTGCCAGTAGTAAGGGACTAGCGGGGGGGCCGGGGCAAGAGACCCAGTACTTC.

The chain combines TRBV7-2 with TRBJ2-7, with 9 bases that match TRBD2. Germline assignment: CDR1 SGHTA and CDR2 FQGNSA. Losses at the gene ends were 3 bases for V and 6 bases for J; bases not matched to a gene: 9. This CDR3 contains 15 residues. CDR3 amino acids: CASSLVWTSVSEQYF. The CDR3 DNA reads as TGTGCCAGCAGCTTGGTGTGGACTAGCGTCTCCGAGCAGTACTTC.

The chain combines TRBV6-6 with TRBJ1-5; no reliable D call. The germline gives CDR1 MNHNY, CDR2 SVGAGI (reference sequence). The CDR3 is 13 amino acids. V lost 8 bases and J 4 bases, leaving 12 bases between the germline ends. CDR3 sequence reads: CASRTGWNQPQHF. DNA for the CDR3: TGTGCCAGCCGCACGGGTTGGAATCAGCCCCAGCATTTT.

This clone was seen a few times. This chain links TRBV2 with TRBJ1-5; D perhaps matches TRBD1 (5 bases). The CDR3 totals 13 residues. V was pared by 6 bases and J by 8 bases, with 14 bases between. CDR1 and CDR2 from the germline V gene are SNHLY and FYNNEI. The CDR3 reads CASSVRGREPQHF. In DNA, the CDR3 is TGTGCCAGCAGCGTCCGGGGGAGGGAGCCCCAGCATTTT.

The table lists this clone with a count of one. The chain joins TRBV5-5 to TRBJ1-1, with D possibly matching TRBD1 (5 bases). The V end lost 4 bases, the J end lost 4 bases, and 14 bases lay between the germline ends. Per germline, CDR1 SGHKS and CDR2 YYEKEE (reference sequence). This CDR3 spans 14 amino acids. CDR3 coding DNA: TGTGCCAGCAGCCGAGGTGGGGCAGTCACTGAAGCTTTCTTT. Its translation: CASSRGGAVTEAFF.

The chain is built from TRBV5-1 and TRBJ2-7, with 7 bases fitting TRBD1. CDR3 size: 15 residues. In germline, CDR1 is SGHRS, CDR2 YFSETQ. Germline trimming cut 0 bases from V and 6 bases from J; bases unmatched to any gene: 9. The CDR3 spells CASSLVGQGVGEQYF. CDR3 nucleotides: TGCGCCAGCAGCTTGGTAGGGCAGGGGGTCGGCGAGCAGTACTTC.

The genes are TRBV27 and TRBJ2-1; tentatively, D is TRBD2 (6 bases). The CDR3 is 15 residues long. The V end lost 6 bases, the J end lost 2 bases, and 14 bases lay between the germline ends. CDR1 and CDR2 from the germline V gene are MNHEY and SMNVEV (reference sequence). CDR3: CASSYPGLPYNEQFF. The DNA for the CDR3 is TGTGCCAGCAGCTACCCGGGACTTCCCTACAATGAGCAGTTCTTC.

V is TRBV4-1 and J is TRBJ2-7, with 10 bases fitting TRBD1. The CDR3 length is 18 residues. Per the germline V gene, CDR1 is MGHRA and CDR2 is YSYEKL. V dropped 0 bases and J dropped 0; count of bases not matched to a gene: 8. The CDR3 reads CASSQEPRTGGSSYEQYF. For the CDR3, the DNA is TGCGCCAGCAGCCAAGAGCCGAGGACAGGGGGGTCCTCCTACGAGCAGTACTTC.

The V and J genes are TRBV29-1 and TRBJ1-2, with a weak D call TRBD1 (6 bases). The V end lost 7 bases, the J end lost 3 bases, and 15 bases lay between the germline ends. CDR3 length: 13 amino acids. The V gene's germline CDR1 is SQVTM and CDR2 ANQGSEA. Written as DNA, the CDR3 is TGCAGCGCCGATAGCAGGGGCGACTATGGCTACACCTTC. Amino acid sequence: CSADSRGDYGYTF.

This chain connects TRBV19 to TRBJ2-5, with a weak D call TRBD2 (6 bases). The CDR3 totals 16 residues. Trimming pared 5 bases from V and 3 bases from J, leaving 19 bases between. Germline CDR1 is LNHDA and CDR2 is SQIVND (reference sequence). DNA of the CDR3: TGTGCCAGTAGTGCCGACCCGACTAGACCTAAAGAGACCCAGTACTTC. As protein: CASSADPTRPKETQYF.

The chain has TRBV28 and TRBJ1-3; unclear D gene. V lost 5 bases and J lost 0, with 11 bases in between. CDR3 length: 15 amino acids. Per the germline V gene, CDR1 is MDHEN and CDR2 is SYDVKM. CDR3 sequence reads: CASSAGPNSGNTIYF. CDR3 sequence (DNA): TGTGCCAGCAGTGCGGGCCCCAACTCTGGAAACACCATATATTTT.

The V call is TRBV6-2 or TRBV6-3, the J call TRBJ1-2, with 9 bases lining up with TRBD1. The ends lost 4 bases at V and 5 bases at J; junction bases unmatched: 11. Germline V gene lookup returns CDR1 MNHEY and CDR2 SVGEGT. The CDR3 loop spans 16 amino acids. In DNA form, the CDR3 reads TGTGCCAGCAGTTCCGATACCTTTGGACAGGGGTATGGCTACACCTTC. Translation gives CASSSDTFGQGYGYTF.

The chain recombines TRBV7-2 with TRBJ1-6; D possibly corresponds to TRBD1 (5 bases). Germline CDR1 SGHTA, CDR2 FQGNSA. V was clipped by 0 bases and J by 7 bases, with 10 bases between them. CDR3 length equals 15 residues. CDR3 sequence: CASSLAVNRNSPLHF. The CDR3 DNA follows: TGTGCCAGCAGCTTAGCGGTGAACAGGAATTCACCCCTCCACTTT.

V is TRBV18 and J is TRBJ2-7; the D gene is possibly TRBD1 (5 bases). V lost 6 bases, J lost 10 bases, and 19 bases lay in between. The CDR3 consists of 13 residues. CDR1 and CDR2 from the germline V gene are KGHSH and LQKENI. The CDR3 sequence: CASSQQDSLIQYF. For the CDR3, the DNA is TGTGCCAGCTCCCAACAAGACAGTTTGATACAGTACTTC.

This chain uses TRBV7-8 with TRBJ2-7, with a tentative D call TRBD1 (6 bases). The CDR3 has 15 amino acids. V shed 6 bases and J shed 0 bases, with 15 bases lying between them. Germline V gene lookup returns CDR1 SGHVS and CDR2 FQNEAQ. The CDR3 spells CASSKLQGSSYEQYF. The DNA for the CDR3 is TGTGCCAGCAGTAAACTACAGGGCAGCTCCTACGAGCAGTACTTC. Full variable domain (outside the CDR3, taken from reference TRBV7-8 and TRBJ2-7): GAGVSQSPRYKVAKRGQDVALRCDPISGHVSLFWYQQALGQGPEFLTYFQNEAQLDKSGLPSDRFFAERPEGSVSTLKIQRTQQEDSAVYLCASSKLQGSSYEQYFGPGTRLTVT.

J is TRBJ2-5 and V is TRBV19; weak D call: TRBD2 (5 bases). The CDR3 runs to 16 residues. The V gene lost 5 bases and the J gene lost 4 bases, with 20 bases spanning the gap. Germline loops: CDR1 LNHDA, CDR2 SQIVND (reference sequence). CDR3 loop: CASSSPPGVKRETQYF. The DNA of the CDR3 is TGTGCCAGTAGTTCTCCCCCCGGGGTAAAGAGAGAGACCCAGTACTTC.

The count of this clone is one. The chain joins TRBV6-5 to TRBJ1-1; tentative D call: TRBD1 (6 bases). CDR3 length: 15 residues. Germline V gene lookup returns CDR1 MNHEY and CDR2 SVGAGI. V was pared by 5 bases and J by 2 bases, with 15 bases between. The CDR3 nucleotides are TGTGCCAGCAGTCCCTACCGGACAGTTAACACTGAAGCTTTCTTT. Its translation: CASSPYRTVNTEAFF.

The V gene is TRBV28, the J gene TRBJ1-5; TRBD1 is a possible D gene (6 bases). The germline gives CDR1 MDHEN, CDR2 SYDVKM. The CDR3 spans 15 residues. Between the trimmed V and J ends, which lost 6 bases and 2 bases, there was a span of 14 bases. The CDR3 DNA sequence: TGTGCCAGCAGCTTCAGGGGTAAGGGCAATCAGCCCCAGCATTTT. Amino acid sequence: CASSFRGKGNQPQHF.

CDR3 DNA: TGTGCCAGTAGCCCCTCTTTACTAGCGGGGGCCTTTAATGAGCAGTTCTTC. Protein: CASSPSLLAGAFNEQFF. The chain links TRBV19 to TRBJ2-1, with 11 bases that match TRBD2. The CDR3 covers 17 residues. Germline CDR1 is LNHDA and CDR2 is SQIVND (reference sequence). V lost 6 bases and J lost 7; bases outside the gene matches: 14.

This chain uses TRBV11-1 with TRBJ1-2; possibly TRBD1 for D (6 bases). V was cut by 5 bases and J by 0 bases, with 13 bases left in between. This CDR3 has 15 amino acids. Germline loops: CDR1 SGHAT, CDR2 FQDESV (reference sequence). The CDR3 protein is CASSAPTGANYGYTF. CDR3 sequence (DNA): TGTGCCAGCAGCGCCCCGACAGGAGCTAACTATGGCTACACCTTC.

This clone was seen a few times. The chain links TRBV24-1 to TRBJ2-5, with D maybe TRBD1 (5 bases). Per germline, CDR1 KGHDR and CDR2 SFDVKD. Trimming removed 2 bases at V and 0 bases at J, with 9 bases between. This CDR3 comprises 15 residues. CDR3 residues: CATSDSTEYQETQYF. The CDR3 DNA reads TGTGCCACCAGTGATTCGACAGAATACCAAGAGACCCAGTACTTC.

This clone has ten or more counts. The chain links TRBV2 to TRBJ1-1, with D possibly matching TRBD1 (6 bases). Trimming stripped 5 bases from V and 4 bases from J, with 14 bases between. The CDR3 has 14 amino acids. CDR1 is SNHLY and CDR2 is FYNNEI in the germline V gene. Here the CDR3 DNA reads TGTGCCAGCAGTCTGGGGGGGCGCGTCACTGAAGCTTTCTTT. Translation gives CASSLGGRVTEAFF.